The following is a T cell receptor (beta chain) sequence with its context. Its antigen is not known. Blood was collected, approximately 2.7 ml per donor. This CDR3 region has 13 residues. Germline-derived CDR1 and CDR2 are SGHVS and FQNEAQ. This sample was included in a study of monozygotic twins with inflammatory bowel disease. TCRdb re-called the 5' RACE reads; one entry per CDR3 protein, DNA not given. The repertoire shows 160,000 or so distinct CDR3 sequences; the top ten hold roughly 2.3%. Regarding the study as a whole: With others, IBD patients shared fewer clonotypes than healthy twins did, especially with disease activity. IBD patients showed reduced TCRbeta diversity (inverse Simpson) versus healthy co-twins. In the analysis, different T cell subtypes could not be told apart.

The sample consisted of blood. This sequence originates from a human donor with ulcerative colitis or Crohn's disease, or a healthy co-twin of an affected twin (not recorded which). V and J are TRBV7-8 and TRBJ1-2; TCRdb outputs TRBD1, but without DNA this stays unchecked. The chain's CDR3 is CASSAGTTYGYTF.